Below are 7 T cell receptor beta chains sequenced from a single sample in a study of CD8 T cells in ankylosing spondylitis. Study-level points and caveats: Seven to nine highly homologous variants formed a TCR beta motif that appeared characteristic of ankylosing spondylitis blood.

TCRdb reanalysed the 5' RACE reads using MiXCR and keeps one entry per CDR3 protein. The sample carries about 90,000 distinct CDR3 sequences, roughly 8.8% recorded once. These receptors have no known antigen. The sample taken for sequencing was blood, either unsorted or a sorted T cell fraction (not recorded which). The receptors derive from a male donor with ankylosing spondylitis.

This clonotype was detected only a few times. The gene calls are TRBV20-1 and TRBJ2-2; TRBD2 matches 11 bases. CDR3 size: 14 residues. J gave up 7 bases and V 8 bases, and 9 bases lay outside the gene matches. The germline gives CDR1 DFQATT, CDR2 SNEGSKA (reference sequence). The DNA of the CDR3 is TGCAGTACCATAGCGGGAGGGCCTGGCGGGGAGCTGTTTTTT. Translating gives CSTIAGGPGGELFF.

This clonotype came up many times. This chain connects TRBV20-1 to TRBJ1-2; maybe TRBD1 (5 bases). The V gene's germline CDR1 is DFQATT and CDR2 SNEGSKA (reference sequence). V lost 1 base to trimming and J lost 6 bases, with 15 bases between them. The CDR3 loop spans 14 amino acids. This chain's CDR3 is CSARAATGRNGYTF. The CDR3 DNA sequence: TGCAGTGCTAGAGCCGCGACGGGACGTAATGGCTACACCTTC.

This clonotype turned up a few times. The chain couples TRBV7-9 to TRBJ2-5; D unresolved. This CDR3 comprises 15 residues. CDR1 and CDR2 (germline): SEHNR, FQNEAQ (reference sequence). Trimming removed 1 base from V and 1 base from J, with 10 bases in between. CDR3 nucleotides: TGTGCCAGCAGCTTAGGCGTCAATTCCCAAGAGACCCAGTACTTC. Translated, it gives CASSLGVNSQETQYF.

This clonotype has a handful of counts. The V and J genes are TRBV6-2 or TRBV6-3 and TRBJ1-2; D gene uncertain. V lost 5 bases, J lost 8 bases, and 12 bases lay in between. The CDR3 sequence is 12 residues long. The germline gives CDR1 MNHEY, CDR2 SVGEGT. DNA of the CDR3: TGTGCCAGCAGTCCGGGAGGCTTGGGCTACACCTTC. This codes for CASSPGGLGYTF.

V usage is TRBV12-3 or TRBV12-4 and J usage is TRBJ2-3; 7 positions match TRBD2. The CDR3 contains 15 residues. V shed 3 bases and J 1 base; nucleotides not matched to a gene: 4. CDR3 amino acids: CASSLGGIGTDTQYF. The CDR3 region has the DNA TGTGCCAGCAGTTTGGGAGGGATCGGCACAGATACGCAGTATTTT.

This chain connects TRBV27 to TRBJ2-7; D call uncertain. This CDR3 comprises 14 residues. Germline CDR1 is MNHEY and CDR2 is SMNVEV (reference sequence). The ends were cut back, 2 bases at V and 4 bases at J, with 12 bases in the middle. This CDR3 is CASSLGNGLYEQYF. CDR3 coding DNA: TGTGCCAGCAGTTTAGGTAACGGGCTGTACGAGCAGTACTTC.

This chain links TRBV20-1 with TRBJ2-7; D is uncertain. Trimming cost V 3 bases and J 2 bases, with 11 bases left between them. In germline, CDR1 is DFQATT, CDR2 SNEGSKA (reference sequence). The CDR3 totals 13 residues. CDR3 DNA: TGCAGTGCTAGCTGGCAGGAGACCTACGAGCAGTACTTC. Translated: CSASWQETYEQYF.